This TCR beta chain derives from a study of T cells after posttransplantation cyclophosphamide. Study-level findings and limits: TRB clonality was highly associated with recipient CMV seropositivity and reactivation.

Cells defined as naive were viable CD3+CD4+ or CD3+CD8+ and CCR7+CD45RA+CD45RO-CD95-CD27+CD28+. A note on this clone: Antigen: not known.

V dropped 0 bases and J dropped 10; count of bases not matched to a gene: 7. CDR1 is SGHRS, CDR2 YFSETQ, per germline. The CDR3 consists of 15 residues. Profiling relied on immunoSEQ multiplex PCR, and the TCRdb table lists in-frame clones only, not all of them. This sample has tens of thousands of clones, with 91% found just once. This chain connects TRBV5-1 to TRBJ1-6, with 7 bases identical to TRBD1. What was sequenced was naive CD4+ T cells sorted from blood. The source is a man aged 25 to 40 in good health and a related stem cell transplant donor. CDR3 in amino acids: CASSLDTSGGSPLHF. CDR3 in DNA: TGCGCCAGCAGCTTGGACACCTCAGGGGGATCACCCCTCCACTTT.